In this sample, the clone carrying this T cell receptor beta chain turned up many times. The antigen is undetermined. Volunteers from a blood bank in Maryland, USA, made up the healthy controls. The study built unsorted libraries from 2 million PBMCs kept at -80 C. The germline gives CDR1 DFQATT, CDR2 SNEGSKA (reference sequence). The ends were cut back, 4 bases at V and 6 bases at J, with 15 bases in the middle. CDR3 length equals 13 residues. A 10-nucleotide random UMI tagged transcripts in template-switch 5'RACE cDNA synthesis. Each CDR3 protein is one row after TCRdb ran MiXCR on the 5' RACE reads. This table holds about 43,000 distinct CDR3 sequences, over 9.5% found once. This sample was included in a study of neurological immune-mediated disorders. Study-level results: Across subjects, no CDR3 amino acid sequence appeared in expanded clones of more than one subject, a finding that suggested private repertoires in all groups.

The sequencing input was PBMCs. The chain recombines TRBV20-1 with TRBJ1-1; perhaps TRBD1 as D (5 bases). The TCR originated in a female donor in good health. The CDR3 protein is CSAMGPSGAEAFF. The CDR3 coding sequence is TGCAGTGCTATGGGACCCTCGGGAGCTGAAGCTTTCTTT.